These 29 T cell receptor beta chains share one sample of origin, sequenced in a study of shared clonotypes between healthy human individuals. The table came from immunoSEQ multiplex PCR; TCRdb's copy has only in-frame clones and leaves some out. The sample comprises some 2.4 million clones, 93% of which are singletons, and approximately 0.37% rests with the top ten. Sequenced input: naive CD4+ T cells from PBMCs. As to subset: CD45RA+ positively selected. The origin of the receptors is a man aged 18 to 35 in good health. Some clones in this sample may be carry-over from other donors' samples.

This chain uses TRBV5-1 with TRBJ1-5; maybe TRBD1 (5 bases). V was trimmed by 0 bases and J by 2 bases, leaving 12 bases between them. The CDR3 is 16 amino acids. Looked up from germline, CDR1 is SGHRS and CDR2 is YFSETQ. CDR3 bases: TGCGCCAGCAGCTTGGATGGGACGACGGGCAATCAGCCCCAGCATTTT. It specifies CASSLDGTTGNQPQHF. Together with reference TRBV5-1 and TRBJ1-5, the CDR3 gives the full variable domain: KAGVTQTPRYLIKTRGQQVTLSCSPISGHRSVSWYQQTPGQGLQFLFEYFSETQRNKGNFPGRFSGRQFSNSRSEMNVSTLELGDSALYLCASSLDGTTGNQPQHFGDGTRLSIL.

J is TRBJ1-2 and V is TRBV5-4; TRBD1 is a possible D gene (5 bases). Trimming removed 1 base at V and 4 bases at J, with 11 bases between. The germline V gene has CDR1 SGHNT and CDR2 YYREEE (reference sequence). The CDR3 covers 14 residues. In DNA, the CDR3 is TGTGCCAGCAGCTTGAGGCAGGGAATCTATGGCTACACCTTC. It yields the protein CASSLRQGIYGYTF.

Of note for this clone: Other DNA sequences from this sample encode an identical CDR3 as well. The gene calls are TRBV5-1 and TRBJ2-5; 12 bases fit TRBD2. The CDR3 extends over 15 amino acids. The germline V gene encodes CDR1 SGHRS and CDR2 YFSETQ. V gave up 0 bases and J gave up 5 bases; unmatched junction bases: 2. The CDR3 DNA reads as TGCGCCAGCAGCTTGGGACTAGCGGGAGCCGAGACCCAGTACTTC. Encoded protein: CASSLGLAGAETQYF. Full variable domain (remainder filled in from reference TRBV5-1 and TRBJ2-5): KAGVTQTPRYLIKTRGQQVTLSCSPISGHRSVSWYQQTPGQGLQFLFEYFSETQRNKGNFPGRFSGRQFSNSRSEMNVSTLELGDSALYLCASSLGLAGAETQYFGPGTRLLVL.

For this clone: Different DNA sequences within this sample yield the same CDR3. The CDR3 is CASSFRETQYF. DNA of the CDR3: TGTGCCAGCAGCTTCAGGGAGACCCAGTACTTC. V and J are TRBV5-6 and TRBJ2-5; D is undetermined. The V end was cut by 2 bases, the J end by 5 bases, with 4 bases between. Germline assignment: CDR1 SGHDT and CDR2 YYEEEE. The CDR3 runs to 11 residues.

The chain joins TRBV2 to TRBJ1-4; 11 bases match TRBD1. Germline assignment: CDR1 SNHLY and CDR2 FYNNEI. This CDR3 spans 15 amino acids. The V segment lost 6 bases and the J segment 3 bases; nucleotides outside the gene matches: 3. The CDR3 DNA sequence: TGTGCCAGCAGAGGACAGGGGGCGTCTAATGAAAAACTGTTTTTT. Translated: CASRGQGASNEKLFF.

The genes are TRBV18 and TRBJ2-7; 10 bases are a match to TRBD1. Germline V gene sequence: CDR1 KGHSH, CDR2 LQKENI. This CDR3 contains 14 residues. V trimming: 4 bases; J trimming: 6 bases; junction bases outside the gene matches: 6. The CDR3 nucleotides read TGTGCCAGCTCACTAGGACAGGGGGAAGGCGAGCAGTACTTC. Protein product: CASSLGQGEGEQYF.

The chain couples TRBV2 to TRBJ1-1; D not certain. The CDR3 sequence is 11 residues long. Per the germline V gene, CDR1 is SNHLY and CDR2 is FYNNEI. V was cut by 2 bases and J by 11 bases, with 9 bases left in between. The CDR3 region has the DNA TGTGCCAGCAGTGAATCTGTAGGCGCTTTCTTT. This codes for CASSESVGAFF.

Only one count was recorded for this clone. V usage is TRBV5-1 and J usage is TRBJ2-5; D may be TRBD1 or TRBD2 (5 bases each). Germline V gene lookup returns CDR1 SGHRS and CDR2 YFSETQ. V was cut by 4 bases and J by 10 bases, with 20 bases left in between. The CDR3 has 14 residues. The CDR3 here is CASSPLGASPYQYF. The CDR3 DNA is TGCGCCAGCAGCCCCCTTGGGGCTAGCCCTTACCAGTACTTC.

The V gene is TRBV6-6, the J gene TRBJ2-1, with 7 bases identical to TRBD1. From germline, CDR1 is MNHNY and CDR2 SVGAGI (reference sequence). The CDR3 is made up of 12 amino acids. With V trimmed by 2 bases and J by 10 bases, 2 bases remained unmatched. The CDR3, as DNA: TGTGCCAGCAGTTACACAGGGGCCGAGCAGTTCTTC. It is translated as CASSYTGAEQFF.

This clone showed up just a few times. Written as DNA, the CDR3 is TGTGCCAGCAGCTTGGAGAACAGGGGAAGTTATGGCTACACCTTC. This sequence encodes CASSLENRGSYGYTF. The chain joins TRBV5-6 to TRBJ1-2, with 7 bases aligning to TRBD1. V was clipped by 0 bases and J by 5 bases; unmatched bases: 7. From germline, CDR1 is SGHDT and CDR2 YYEEEE. The CDR3 sequence is 15 residues long. Filled out from reference TRBV5-6 and TRBJ1-2, the complete variable domain reads DAGVTQSPTHLIKTRGQQVTLRCSPKSGHDTVSWYQQALGQGPQFIFQYYEEEERQRGNFPDRFSGHQFPNYSSELNVNALLLGDSALYLCASSLENRGSYGYTFGSGTRLTVV.

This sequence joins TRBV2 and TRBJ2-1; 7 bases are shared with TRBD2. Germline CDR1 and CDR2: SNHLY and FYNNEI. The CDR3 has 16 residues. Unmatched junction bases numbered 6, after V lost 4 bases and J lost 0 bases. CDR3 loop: CASSGMLADSYNEQFF. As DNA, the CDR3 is TGTGCCAGCAGTGGAATGCTAGCGGACTCCTACAATGAGCAGTTCTTC.

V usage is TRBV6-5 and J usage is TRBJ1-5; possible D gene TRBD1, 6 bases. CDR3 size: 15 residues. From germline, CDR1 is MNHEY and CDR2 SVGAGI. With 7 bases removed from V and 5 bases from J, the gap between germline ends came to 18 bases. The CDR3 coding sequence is TGTGCCAGCACCCAGGCCGGGGGGCGTTATCAGCCCCAGCATTTT. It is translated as CASTQAGGRYQPQHF.

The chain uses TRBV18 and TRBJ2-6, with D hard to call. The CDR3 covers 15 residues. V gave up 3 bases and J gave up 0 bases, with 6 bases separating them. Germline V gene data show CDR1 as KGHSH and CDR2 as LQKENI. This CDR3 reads CASSPMVSGANVLTF. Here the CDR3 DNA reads TGTGCCAGCTCACCGATGGTCTCTGGGGCCAACGTCCTGACTTTC.

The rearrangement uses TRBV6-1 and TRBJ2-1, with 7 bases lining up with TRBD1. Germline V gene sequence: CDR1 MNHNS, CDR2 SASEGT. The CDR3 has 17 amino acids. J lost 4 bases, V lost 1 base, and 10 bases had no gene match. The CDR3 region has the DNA TGTGCCAGCAGTGAAGGCCTAGGGGCAGGGGGTTACAATGAGCAGTTCTTC. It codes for CASSEGLGAGGYNEQFF.

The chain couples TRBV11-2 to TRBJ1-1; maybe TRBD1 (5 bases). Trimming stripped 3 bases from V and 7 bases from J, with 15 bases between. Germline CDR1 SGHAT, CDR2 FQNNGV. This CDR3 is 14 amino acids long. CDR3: CASSLQGRGGEAFF. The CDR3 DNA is TGTGCCAGCAGCTTGCAGGGCCGTGGTGGTGAAGCTTTCTTT. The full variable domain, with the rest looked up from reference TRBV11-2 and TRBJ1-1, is EAGVAQSPRYKIIEKRQSVAFWCNPISGHATLYWYQQILGQGPKLLIQFQNNGVVDDSQLPKDRFSAERLKGVDSTLKIQPAKLEDSAVYLCASSLQGRGGEAFFGQGTRLTVV.

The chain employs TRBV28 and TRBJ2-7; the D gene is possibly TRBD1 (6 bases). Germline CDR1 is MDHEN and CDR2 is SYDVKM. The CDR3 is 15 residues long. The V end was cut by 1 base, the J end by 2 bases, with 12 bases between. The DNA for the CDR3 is TGTGCCAGCAGTTTATACAGGACAGTAACCTACGAGCAGTACTTC. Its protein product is CASSLYRTVTYEQYF. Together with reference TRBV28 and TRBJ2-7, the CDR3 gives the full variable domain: DVKVTQSSRYLVKRTGEKVFLECVQDMDHENMFWYRQDPGLGLRLIYFSYDVKMKEKGDIPEGYSVSREKKERFSLILESASTNQTSMYLCASSLYRTVTYEQYFGPGTRLTVT.

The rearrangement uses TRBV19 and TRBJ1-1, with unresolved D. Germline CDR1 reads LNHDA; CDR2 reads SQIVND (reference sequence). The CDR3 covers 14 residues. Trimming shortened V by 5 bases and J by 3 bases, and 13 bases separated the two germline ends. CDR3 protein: CASSPLQAHTEAFF. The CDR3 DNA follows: TGTGCCAGTAGTCCCCTCCAGGCCCACACTGAAGCTTTCTTT.

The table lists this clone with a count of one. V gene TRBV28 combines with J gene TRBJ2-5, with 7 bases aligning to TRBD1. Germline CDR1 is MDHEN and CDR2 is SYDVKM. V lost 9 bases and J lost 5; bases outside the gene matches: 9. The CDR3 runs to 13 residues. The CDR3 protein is CASEAGGRETQYF. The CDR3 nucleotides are TGTGCCAGTGAAGCAGGGGGTAGGGAGACCCAGTACTTC.

The CDR3 DNA follows: TGTGCCAGCAGCCCATTAGGTCTAGGAAACACCATATATTTT. It specifies CASSPLGLGNTIYF. The gene calls are TRBV6-5 and TRBJ1-3; D is uncertain. From germline, CDR1 is MNHEY and CDR2 SVGAGI. Trimming cost V 6 bases and J 4 bases, with 13 bases left between them. The CDR3 extends over 14 amino acids.

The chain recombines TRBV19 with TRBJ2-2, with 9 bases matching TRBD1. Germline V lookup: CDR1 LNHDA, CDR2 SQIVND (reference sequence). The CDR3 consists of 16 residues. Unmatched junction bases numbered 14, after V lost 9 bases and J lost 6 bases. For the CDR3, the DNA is TGTGCCAGGACTCCCGGGACAGGGTTGTCGGCCGGGGAGCTGTTTTTT. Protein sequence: CARTPGTGLSAGELFF.

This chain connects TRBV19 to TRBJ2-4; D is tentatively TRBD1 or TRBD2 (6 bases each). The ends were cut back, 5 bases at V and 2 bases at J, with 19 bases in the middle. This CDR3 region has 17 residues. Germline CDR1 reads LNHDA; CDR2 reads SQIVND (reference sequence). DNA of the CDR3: TGTGCCAGTAGTTCCCTCCCGGGGGCGAATCCCAAAAACATTCAGTACTTC. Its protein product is CASSSLPGANPKNIQYF.

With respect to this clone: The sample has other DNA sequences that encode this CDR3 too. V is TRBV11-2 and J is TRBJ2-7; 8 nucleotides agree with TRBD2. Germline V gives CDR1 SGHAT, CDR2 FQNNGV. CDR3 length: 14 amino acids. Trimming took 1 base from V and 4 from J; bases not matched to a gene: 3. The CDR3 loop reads CASSLAGGPYEQYF. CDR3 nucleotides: TGTGCCAGCAGCTTAGCGGGAGGGCCGTACGAGCAGTACTTC.

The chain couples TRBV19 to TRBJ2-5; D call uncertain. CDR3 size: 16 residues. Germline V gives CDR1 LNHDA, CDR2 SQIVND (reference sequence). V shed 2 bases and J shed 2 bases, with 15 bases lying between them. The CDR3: CASSITPVGRQETQYF. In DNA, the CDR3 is TGTGCCAGTAGTATAACCCCTGTTGGGCGGCAAGAGACCCAGTACTTC.

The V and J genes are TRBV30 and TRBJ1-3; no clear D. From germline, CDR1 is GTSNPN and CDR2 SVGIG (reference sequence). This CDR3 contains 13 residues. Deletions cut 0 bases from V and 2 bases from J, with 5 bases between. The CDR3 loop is CAWSVRAGNTIYF. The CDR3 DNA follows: TGTGCCTGGAGTGTCAGAGCTGGAAACACCATATATTTT.

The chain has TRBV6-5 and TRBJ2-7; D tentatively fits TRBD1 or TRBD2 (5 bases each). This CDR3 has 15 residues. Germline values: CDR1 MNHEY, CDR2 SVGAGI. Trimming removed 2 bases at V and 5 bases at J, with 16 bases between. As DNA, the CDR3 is TGTGCCAGCAGTTACACGGGACCCCCGGCCAACGAGCAGTACTTC. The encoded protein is CASSYTGPPANEQYF.

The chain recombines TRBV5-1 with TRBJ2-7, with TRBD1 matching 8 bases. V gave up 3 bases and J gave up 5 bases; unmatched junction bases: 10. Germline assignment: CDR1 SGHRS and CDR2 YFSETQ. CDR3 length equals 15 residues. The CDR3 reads CASSWKTGVADEQYF. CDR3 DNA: TGCGCCAGCAGCTGGAAGACAGGGGTTGCGGACGAGCAGTACTTC.

The CDR3 region is CASSLAPGNTEAFF. The DNA for the CDR3 is TGTGCCAGCAGCTTAGCGCCAGGGAACACTGAAGCTTTCTTT. The rearrangement joins TRBV11-2 to TRBJ1-1; D is unclear. V was trimmed by 1 base and J by 1 base, leaving 7 bases between them. Germline CDR1 reads SGHAT; CDR2 reads FQNNGV. The CDR3 runs 14 residues.

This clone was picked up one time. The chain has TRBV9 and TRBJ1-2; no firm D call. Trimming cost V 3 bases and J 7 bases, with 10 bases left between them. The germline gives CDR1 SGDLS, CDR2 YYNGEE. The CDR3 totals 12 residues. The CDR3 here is CASSGGPGGYTF. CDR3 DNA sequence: TGTGCCAGCAGCGGCGGGCCCGGTGGCTACACCTTC.

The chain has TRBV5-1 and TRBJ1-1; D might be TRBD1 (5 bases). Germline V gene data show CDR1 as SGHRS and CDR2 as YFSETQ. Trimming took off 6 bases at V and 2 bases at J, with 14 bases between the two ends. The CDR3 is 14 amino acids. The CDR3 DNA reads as TGCGCCAGCAAGGACGGGGGGTCCAACACTGAAGCTTTCTTT. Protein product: CASKDGGSNTEAFF.